Listed here are 14 T cell receptor beta chains from one sample, sequenced in a study of blood T cell repertoires in COVID-19. Clones were sequenced by immunoSEQ multiplex PCR, and TCRdb holds only the in-frame ones, with some missing. The sample comprises 55,000 to 95,000 clones, roughly four fifths of which are singletons, and less than 2% rests with the top ten. The sequenced sample consisted of peripheral blood. The receptor source for this set is a woman aged 55-69 years with acute or convalescent COVID-19.

The chain uses TRBV2 and TRBJ1-1; unclear D gene. The V gene's germline CDR1 is SNHLY and CDR2 FYNNEI. Between the trimmed V and J ends, which lost 3 bases and 7 bases, there was a span of 9 bases. CDR3 length: 12 amino acids. The CDR3 region is CASSEGGFEAFF. CDR3 coding DNA: TGTGCCAGCAGTGAGGGAGGCTTTGAAGCTTTCTTT.

The gene calls are TRBV14 and TRBJ2-5; unclear D gene. V lost 3 bases, J lost 6 bases, and 5 bases lay in between. CDR1 is SGHDN, CDR2 FVKESK, per germline. The CDR3 has 11 amino acids. The CDR3 DNA follows: TGTGCCAGCAGCCAGTCTCAGACCCAGTACTTC. Its protein product is CASSQSQTQYF. Full variable domain (rest looked up from reference TRBV14 and TRBJ2-5): EAGVTQFPSHSVIEKGQTVTLRCDPISGHDNLYWYRRVMGKEIKFLLHFVKESKQDESGMPNNRFLAERTGGTYSTLKVQPAELEDSGVYFCASSQSQTQYFGPGTRLLVL.

The V call is TRBV18, the J call TRBJ1-2; TRBD1 is a possible D gene (5 bases). Per the germline V gene, CDR1 is KGHSH and CDR2 is LQKENI. V was shortened by 3 bases and J by 5 bases, with 22 bases between the two germline ends. This CDR3 is built from 17 residues. The CDR3, as DNA: TGTGCCAGCTCACCGCAACGACTTCAGGGTGGGGCGTATGGCTACACCTTC. It yields the protein CASSPQRLQGGAYGYTF.

V usage is TRBV13 and J usage is TRBJ1-2, with 7 bases aligning to TRBD1. Germline V gene sequence: CDR1 PRHDT, CDR2 FYEKMQ (reference sequence). Germline trimming cut 1 base from V and 6 bases from J; bases unmatched to any gene: 8. The CDR3 has 15 amino acids. The CDR3 protein is CASSLERGLVHGYTF. CDR3 nucleotides: TGTGCCAGCAGCTTAGAGAGGGGGCTGGTTCATGGCTACACCTTC.

This sequence joins TRBV28 and TRBJ1-3; TRBD1 matches at 8 bases. V was pared by 5 bases and J by 8 bases, with 8 bases of the junction left unmatched. The CDR3 runs 14 residues. Germline-derived CDR1 and CDR2 are MDHEN and SYDVKM. The CDR3 nucleotides read TGTGCCAGCAGTGAGGACAGGGTTCTTTACACCATATATTTT. This codes for CASSEDRVLYTIYF.

The chain links TRBV7-6 to TRBJ2-3; 10 bases agree with TRBD2. Unmatched junction bases numbered 11, after V lost 5 bases and J lost 0 bases. In germline, CDR1 is SGHVS, CDR2 FNYEAQ. This CDR3 contains 18 residues. CDR3 amino acids: CASSLRASGGLSTDTQYF. The CDR3 coding sequence is TGTGCCAGCAGCCTGCGGGCTAGCGGGGGCCTTAGCACAGATACGCAGTATTTT. Supplemented by reference TRBV7-6 and TRBJ2-3, the full variable domain reads GAGVSQSPRYKVTKRGQDVALRCDPISGHVSLYWYRQALGQGPEFLTYFNYEAQQDKSGLPNDRFSAERPEGSISTLTIQRTEQRDSAMYRCASSLRASGGLSTDTQYFGPGTRLTVL.

The chain carries TRBV6-2 or TRBV6-3 and TRBJ1-2; 7 bases map to TRBD1. Germline lookup yields CDR1 MNHEY and CDR2 SVGEGT. The trim removed 3 bases at V and 4 bases at J, leaving 14 bases unmatched. CDR3 length: 17 amino acids. The CDR3 protein is CASSYWSGGLLTYGYTF. CDR3 nucleotide sequence: TGTGCCAGCAGTTATTGGTCAGGGGGATTACTCACCTATGGCTACACCTTC.

Here the CDR3 reads CASSPGTLGTYEQYF. DNA for the CDR3: TGTGCCAGCAGCCCCGGGACTCTCGGGACCTACGAGCAGTACTTC. The V call is TRBV7-2, the J call TRBJ2-7, with a weak D call TRBD2 (6 bases). V was shortened by 5 bases and J by 2 bases, with 16 bases between the two germline ends. The CDR3 length is 15 residues. Germline CDR1 reads SGHTA; CDR2 reads FQGNSA.

The chain couples TRBV24-1 to TRBJ2-5; perhaps TRBD2 as D (5 bases). The CDR3 totals 15 residues. Looked up from germline, CDR1 is KGHDR and CDR2 is SFDVKD. The V end was cut by 4 bases, the J end by 5 bases, with 16 bases between. CDR3 sequence: CATSDPRTSGETQYF. DNA for the CDR3: TGTGCCACCAGTGACCCACGGACGTCGGGGGAGACCCAGTACTTC.

V is TRBV18 and J is TRBJ2-5; the D gene is possibly TRBD2 (5 bases). V gave up 0 bases and J gave up 5 bases, with 10 bases separating them. CDR1 is KGHSH and CDR2 is LQKENI in the germline V gene. The CDR3 is 14 amino acids. The CDR3 here is CASSPPTGYETQYF. The CDR3 bases are TGTGCCAGCTCACCACCTACGGGATACGAGACCCAGTACTTC.

The J gene is TRBJ1-3, the V gene TRBV5-1; no clear D gene. The V gene's germline CDR1 is SGHRS and CDR2 YFSETQ. The V and J ends lost 5 bases and 0 bases respectively, with 9 bases between them. There are 14 residues in the CDR3. The CDR3 region has the DNA TGCGCCAGCAGTAAGGCGGCCTCTGGAAACACCATATATTTT. Residues: CASSKAASGNTIYF.

This sequence joins TRBV21-1 and TRBJ2-3; the D call TRBD1 from the table was never checked on the DNA. TRBV21-1 is described as a pseudogene. There are 15 residues in the CDR3. As DNA, the CDR3 is TGTGCCAGCTGCAGGCGAAGGGGCGGCACAGATACGCAGTATTTT. Its translation is CASCRRRGGTDTQYF.

This chain joins TRBV6-5 and TRBJ2-7; 8 positions match TRBD2. V gave up 4 bases and J gave up 5 bases; unmatched junction bases: 13. CDR3 length equals 16 residues. Germline-derived CDR1 and CDR2 are MNHEY and SVGAGI. CDR3 sequence reads: CASSFRRVAGSHEQYF. In DNA, the CDR3 is TGTGCCAGCAGTTTCCGTAGGGTAGCGGGATCCCACGAGCAGTACTTC.

The chain is built from TRBV7-8 and TRBJ2-5, with 7 bases matching TRBD1. Germline values: CDR1 SGHVS, CDR2 FQNEAQ. The CDR3 runs to 18 residues. The ends lost 1 base at V and 3 bases at J; junction bases unmatched: 14. In DNA, the CDR3 is TGTGCCAGCAGCTTAGTTCCGTCAGGGGGTCCGGCAAAAGAGACCCAGTACTTC. Encoded protein: CASSLVPSGGPAKETQYF.